This T cell receptor beta chain was identified in a study of T cells in Graves' hyperthyroidism and ophthalmopathy (dated by TCRdb to the late 2010s). For context, the study as a whole: Peripheral blood was sampled at the time of initial diagnosis, prior to any treatment. To identify TCR V-J signatures that set the groups apart, the researchers used a discovery cohort of 100 patients, made up of under 45 with Graves' ophthalmopathy and 55 to 65 with stable Graves' hyperthyroidism. Prospective prediction of ophthalmopathy was tested in an independent validation cohort consisting of some 18 hyperthyroidism patients and approximately 16 patients who later progressed to ophthalmopathy. The approximately 100 discovery patients were randomly divided into training and test sets at a 7:3 ratio. The study also compared thyroid tissue and blood T-cell repertoires from roughly 6 Graves' hyperthyroidism patients. After blood sampling, hyperthyroidism patients were treated with methimazole at a starting dose of 30 mg daily, and ophthalmopathy patients were treated with high-dose intravenous methylprednisolone. TCR Vbeta CDR3 sequencing of around 130 peripheral blood samples (more than 40 ophthalmopathy, some 75 hyperthyroidism and approximately 17 progressor patients) is reported in the paper.

This clonotype was counted only a few times. Its recognized antigen is unknown. The sample holds no much larger clone one base away, and base qualities are not on file. The TCR beta CDR3 regions were amplified from RNA transcripts. The TCR CDR3 was subjected to a first round of RT-PCR using the HTBI primer set and the Qiagen OneStep RT-PCR kit. Libraries were constructed in a second round of multiplex PCR, after which size selection and purification were carried out. Sequencing of the libraries was done on an Illumina HiSeq2000 using paired-end 100 bp reads. In the authors' own workflow: SOAPnuke was used to process the raw data, removing reads that contained adapters or uncalled bases, had a mean Phred below 15, or lacked an exact match to the constant primer or identifier. COPE v1.2.5 was used to merge the high-quality paired reads, and each unique nucleotide sequence was defined as a clonotype. MiTCR v1.1 was used to align the clonotypes against IMGT TRBV, TRBD and TRBJ reference segments. The analysis was restricted to V-J combinations with a frequency above 0.0001, which together covered 99% to 99.2% of the repertoires. A TCS score was defined as the ratio of F50 (clonal expansion) to E x V (chaos), with BLOSUM62-based TCRdist applied between CDR3 peptides within each V-J. Welch's t-statistics and random forest reduced just over 500 V-J features to 13, which were used in a naive Bayes classifier (R e1071). TCRdb handled the public reads itself, with Q25 trimming in fastp and clone calling in MiXCR, and kept productive beta chains. Rows matching on CDR3 protein sequence are summarized as one entry with the most common DNA and genes. It is TCRdb's table, rather than the study itself, that gives the V and J calls and clone size. This sample holds some 490,000 distinct CDR3 sequences; around a fifth were observed only once. The ten largest clones add up to about 49% of the sample.

Moderately to severely active disease, a Clinical Activity Score of at least 3, a NOSPECS grade of at least 4, and a duration under 3 months were present in ophthalmopathy patients. Any patient with an uncontrolled infection, another autoimmune disease, pregnancy or lactation was excluded. Clinical symptoms, serum thyroxine and TRAb, thyroid ultrasound, and orbital computed tomography formed the basis for the diagnoses. Ficoll-Paque density gradient centrifugation was used to isolate PBMCs from 8 to 10 ml of fresh peripheral blood. Total RNA was extracted using Trizol reagent, and RNA quality was assessed on an Agilent 2100 Bioanalyzer. Overall study results and their limits: Most expanded thyroid clonotypes (frequency above 0.001) were also detected in blood, suggesting blood repertoires may reflect thyroid immune responses. In validation, the model predicted progression to ophthalmopathy a median of around six months before onset, with roughly 68% sensitivity and roughly 73% specificity. No statistical method was used to set the sample size in advance, and investigators knew the group allocation. In cross-validation, a model built on a 13 V-J signature told ophthalmopathy apart from stable hyperthyroidism with roughly 87% sensitivity and 81% to 82% specificity, and in testing the same model reached 80%/75%.

From the cysteine up to the phenylalanine, the CDR3 has a length of 15 residues. CDR3 DNA is the only sequence kept; it has 45 bases, read in frame from the first base. The junction shows trimming of 0 bases on V and 2 bases on J, plus 10 bases between the germline ends. The germline V gene sets CDR1 to LGHNA and CDR2 to YNFKEQ. The chain joins TRBV4-2 to TRBJ2-5; tentative D gene TRBD1, with 7 bases matching. The TCR was taken from a woman aged 70-85 years with Graves' ophthalmopathy. The sequencing input was blood. CDR3 protein: CASSQDAGQQETQYF. The bases read TGTGCCAGCAGCCAAGATGCGGGACAGCAAGAGACCCAGTACTTC.